The 22 T cell receptor beta chains given below trace back to one sample, sequenced in a study of blood T cell repertoires in COVID-19. TCRdb's copy holds only in-frame clones and misses some; the assay was immunoSEQ multiplex PCR. This table has 200,000 to 300,000 clones, around 88% appearing once. Sequenced sample: peripheral blood. The receptors stem from a woman aged 80 or older with COVID-19, enrolled during active disease.

The gene calls are TRBV6-6 and TRBJ1-4; 9 bases fit TRBD1. Germline loops: CDR1 MNHNY, CDR2 SVGAGI (reference sequence). V lost 5 bases and J lost 6; bases outside the gene matches: 7. This CDR3 is built from 15 residues. The CDR3 spells CASSTPGTGYEKLFF. The CDR3 DNA follows: TGTGCCAGCAGTACCCCGGGGACAGGGTATGAAAAACTGTTTTTT.

For this clone: At one boundary the junction diverges from the germline segment, which might be a read error. The V and J genes are TRBV19 and TRBJ1-4, with TRBD1 identical over 7 bases. Germline V gives CDR1 LNHDA, CDR2 SQIVND (reference sequence). The CDR3 length is 16 residues. The CDR3 DNA follows: TGTGCCAGCAGTAGTTTTACAGGGGCAACTAATGAAAAACTGTTTTTT. This encodes CASSSFTGATNEKLFF.

This chain links TRBV5-1 with TRBJ2-7; 8 bases line up with TRBD1. This CDR3 is built from 14 residues. Germline CDR1 SGHRS, CDR2 YFSETQ. Germline trimming cut 4 bases from V and 5 bases from J; bases unmatched to any gene: 8. The CDR3 reads CASSLGDRIHEQYF. The CDR3 region has the DNA TGCGCCAGCAGCCTAGGGGACAGGATCCACGAGCAGTACTTC.

In its sample, this clone was seen a few times. The rearrangement uses TRBV19 and TRBJ2-7, with 12 bases lining up with TRBD1. The CDR3 totals 15 residues. CDR1 is LNHDA and CDR2 is SQIVND in the germline V gene (reference sequence). The V segment lost 5 bases and the J segment 9 bases; nucleotides outside the gene matches: 11. In DNA form, the CDR3 reads TGTGCCAGTAGTCATCCTTCCGGGACAGGGGGCGCGCAGTACTTC. Residues: CASSHPSGTGGAQYF.

The chain recombines TRBV7-9 with TRBJ2-1; TRBD2 matches 15 bases. The trim removed 1 base at V and 2 bases at J, leaving 6 bases unmatched. CDR1 and CDR2 (germline): SEHNR, FQNEAQ (reference sequence). The CDR3 length is 19 residues. CDR3 DNA sequence: TGTGCCAGCAGCTTAGGAGGGACTAGCGGGGGGCACGCCTACAATGAGCAGTTCTTC. Protein sequence: CASSLGGTSGGHAYNEQFF.

V and J are TRBV4-2 and TRBJ1-5; TRBD1 might be the D (5 bases). The germline V gene encodes CDR1 LGHNA and CDR2 YNFKEQ. V was trimmed by 0 bases and J by 0 bases, leaving 12 bases between them. The CDR3 totals 17 residues. The CDR3 spells CASSQDAQGLSNQPQHF. The CDR3 DNA reads TGTGCCAGCAGCCAAGATGCGCAGGGTCTTAGCAATCAGCCCCAGCATTTT.

The chain uses TRBV6-1 and TRBJ1-1; no clear D. CDR1 is MNHNS, CDR2 SASEGT, per germline. V was trimmed by 2 bases and J by 5 bases, leaving 12 bases between them. The CDR3 length is 14 residues. CDR3 region: CASSESPPRTEAFF. The DNA of the CDR3 is TGTGCCAGCAGTGAATCCCCCCCTAGGACTGAAGCTTTCTTT.

Written as DNA, the CDR3 is TGTGCCAGTAGTTCAGGGGGCGAGGGTTCACCCCTCCACTTT. Amino acid sequence: CASSSGGEGSPLHF. The chain combines TRBV19 with TRBJ1-6, with 8 bases fitting TRBD1. The CDR3 is 14 residues long. Per the germline V gene, CDR1 is LNHDA and CDR2 is SQIVND (reference sequence). Trimming cost V 5 bases and J 9 bases; bases outside gene matches: 6.

The V call is TRBV5-6, the J call TRBJ1-1; D ambiguous. Trimming took 1 base from V and 9 from J, leaving 10 bases between them. CDR3 length: 12 residues. From germline, CDR1 is SGHDT and CDR2 YYEEEE. The CDR3 coding sequence is TGTGCCAGCAGCTTGTCGAGGGAACAAGCTTTCTTT. Its protein product is CASSLSREQAFF.

The genes are TRBV3-1 (or the pseudogene TRBV3-2) and TRBJ2-5; D is unresolved. The CDR3 totals 12 residues. The germline V and J ends were trimmed by 2 bases and 5 bases, with 6 bases remaining between them. Germline V gene data show CDR1 as LGHDT and CDR2 as YNNKEL (reference sequence). CDR3 amino acids: CASSQLVETQYF. The CDR3 nucleotides are TGTGCCAGCAGCCAACTAGTTGAGACCCAGTACTTC.

The J gene is TRBJ2-7, the V gene TRBV7-8; 11 bases match TRBD2. The CDR3 covers 15 residues. CDR1 and CDR2 from the germline V gene are SGHVS and FQNEAQ. V trimming: 5 bases; J trimming: 4 bases; junction bases outside the gene matches: 7. CDR3 protein: CASSLGTSGWYEQYF. The CDR3 coding sequence is TGTGCCAGCAGCCTAGGGACTAGCGGATGGTACGAGCAGTACTTC. The full variable domain, completed using reference TRBV7-8 and TRBJ2-7, is GAGVSQSPRYKVAKRGQDVALRCDPISGHVSLFWYQQALGQGPEFLTYFQNEAQLDKSGLPSDRFFAERPEGSVSTLKIQRTQQEDSAVYLCASSLGTSGWYEQYFGPGTRLTVT.

The rearrangement uses TRBV30 and TRBJ2-3; 11 positions match TRBD1. Germline V gives CDR1 GTSNPN, CDR2 SVGIG (reference sequence). The CDR3 contains 13 residues. The V and J ends lost 3 bases and 6 bases, in that order; junction bases with no gene match: 2. CDR3 sequence: CAWSGTGGDTQYF. In DNA form, the CDR3 reads TGTGCCTGGAGCGGGACAGGGGGGGATACGCAGTATTTT.

J is TRBJ1-4 and V is TRBV9; perhaps TRBD1 as D (5 bases). The V end was cut by 5 bases, the J end by 3 bases, with 11 bases between. Germline V CDR1 and CDR2: SGDLS, YYNGEE. The CDR3 spans 14 residues. In DNA, the CDR3 is TGTGCCAGCAGTGGGGGGTATGCTAATGAAAAACTGTTTTTT. Translation: CASSGGYANEKLFF.

This clone was seen a handful of times. CDR3 coding DNA: TGTGCCAGCAGTTACTCAATCACAGGGTTGGCCTACGAGCAGTACTTC. Amino acid sequence: CASSYSITGLAYEQYF. V gene TRBV6-5 combines with J gene TRBJ2-7; tentative D call: TRBD1 (6 bases). Deletions cut 0 bases from V and 2 bases from J, with 14 bases between. The CDR3 is 16 amino acids. Germline loops: CDR1 MNHEY, CDR2 SVGAGI.

The V and J genes are TRBV10-3 and TRBJ1-2; tentative D call: TRBD1 (6 bases). The CDR3 loop spans 15 amino acids. In germline, CDR1 is ENHRY, CDR2 SYGVKD. V lost 4 bases to trimming and J lost 6 bases, with 18 bases between them. The CDR3, as DNA: TGTGCCATCAGTGGGTTTATTACAGGGAAGGATGGCTACACCTTC. This gives the protein CAISGFITGKDGYTF.

The DNA of the CDR3 is TGTGCCAGCAGCTTAATAGGACAGGGGGCCGGTATGAATTCACCCCTCCACTTT. Protein product: CASSLIGQGAGMNSPLHF. The chain has TRBV5-4 and TRBJ1-6; 11 bases line up with TRBD1. The CDR3 extends over 18 amino acids. Trimming cost V 2 bases and J 7 bases; bases outside gene matches: 11. Germline loops: CDR1 SGHNT, CDR2 YYREEE (reference sequence).

This clone was seen more than once but under ten times. At the DNA level, this CDR3 is encoded by other sequences in the same sample as well. The chain combines TRBV5-1 with TRBJ1-2, with D perhaps matching TRBD1 (5 bases). The CDR3 length is 14 residues. The germline V and J ends were trimmed by 0 bases and 3 bases, with 9 bases remaining between them. Looked up from germline, CDR1 is SGHRS and CDR2 is YFSETQ. The CDR3 is CASSLDGGDYGYTF. CDR3 nucleotide sequence: TGCGCCAGCAGCTTGGATGGGGGGGACTATGGCTACACCTTC.

The V and J genes are TRBV7-9 and TRBJ1-6; TRBD1 might be the D (5 bases). Trimming left V 0 bases short and J 8 bases short, with 14 bases between. The CDR3 length is 16 residues. The germline V gene has CDR1 SEHNR and CDR2 FQNEAQ (reference sequence). The CDR3 DNA reads as TGTGCCAGCAGCTTAGCTCAGGGTTCGGGTCATTCACCCCTCCACTTT. Protein product: CASSLAQGSGHSPLHF.

This chain uses TRBV2 with TRBJ2-2; TRBD1 might be the D (6 bases). In germline, CDR1 is SNHLY, CDR2 FYNNEI. V was trimmed by 5 bases and J by 5 bases, leaving 9 bases between them. The CDR3 extends over 13 amino acids. CDR3 sequence reads: CASSLQGTGELFF. The CDR3 DNA is TGTGCCAGCAGTTTACAGGGAACCGGGGAGCTGTTTTTT.

The chain carries TRBV7-9 and TRBJ2-7, with TRBD1 matching over 7 bases. The length of the CDR3 is 13 residues. Germline-derived CDR1 and CDR2 are SEHNR and FQNEAQ (reference sequence). Trimming took 3 bases from V and 6 from J; bases not matched to a gene: 5. The CDR3 nucleotides are TGTGCCAGCAGCTTTGCAGGGGGTAGCGAGCAGTACTTC. Translation: CASSFAGGSEQYF.

V is TRBV6-2 or TRBV6-3 and J is TRBJ2-2, with TRBD2 identical over 9 bases. The V segment lost 2 bases and the J segment 5 bases; nucleotides outside the gene matches: 3. This CDR3 spans 15 amino acids. The germline CDR1 and CDR2 sequences are MNHEY and SVGEGT. CDR3 coding DNA: TGTGCCAGCAGTTACGTAGCGGGGGTAACCGGGGAGCTGTTTTTT. Amino acid sequence: CASSYVAGVTGELFF.

This chain connects TRBV7-2 to TRBJ1-1; D remains unclear. With 8 bases removed from V and 5 bases from J, the gap between germline ends came to 33 bases. The CDR3 spans 19 residues. Germline CDR1 and CDR2: SGHTA and FQGNSA. The CDR3 region is CASLHSSLKGGRDRTEAFF. CDR3 bases: TGTGCCAGCCTCCACAGCAGCTTAAAGGGAGGGAGGGATCGGACTGAAGCTTTCTTT.